This TCR beta chain stems from a study of T cell responses to AZD1222 COVID-19 vaccine. A remark on this clone: The target antigen is unknown.

Measured with immunoSEQ multiplex PCR; TCRdb has only the in-frame clones, and not every one. Of approximately 160,000 clones listed, roughly 94% are singletons. Pooled in the analysis were second doses at about 4 or about 12 weeks. Points from the study as a whole: Clonal diversity may have been underestimated in mostly white British donors. None of the repertoires were sampled until the peak T cell response had passed. Baseline testing showed seropositivity in only five to seven AZD1222 recipients.

The clonotype originates from an adult who received the AZD1222 COVID-19 vaccine. Sequencing was performed on peripheral blood, taken 28 days after the second AZD1222 dose.

CDR3 residues: CAWKRDTYNEQFF. CDR3 bases: TGTGCCTGGAAACGGGACACATACAATGAGCAGTTCTTC. V gene TRBV30 combines with J gene TRBJ2-1; tentative D call: TRBD1 (6 bases). Germline CDR1 reads GTSNPN; CDR2 reads SVGIG (reference sequence). The CDR3 is made up of 13 amino acids. Trimming shortened V by 4 bases and J by 4 bases, and 11 bases separated the two germline ends.